Listed below are T cell receptor beta chains from one sample, sequenced in a study of blood T cell repertoires in COVID-19. TCRdb's copy holds only in-frame clones and misses some; the assay was immunoSEQ multiplex PCR. Found here are about 120,000 clones, around 88% of them singletons; the top ten hold 19%. Sequencing input: peripheral blood. These receptors were obtained from a human donor with acute or convalescent COVID-19. The donor label of this sample is uncertain. Both conserved end residues are part of each CDR3. Each record gives: V gene, CDR3 length, J gene, CDR3 protein.

TRBV5-4	15	TRBJ2-6	CASSVPLSGANVLTF
TRBV4-1	16	TRBJ2-5	CASSQVGVASLETQYF
TRBV28	12	TRBJ1-1	CASQQGFTEAFF
TRBV29-1	13	TRBJ1-3	CSYRDNSGNTIYF
TRBV4-1	16	TRBJ2-1	CASSQGSGGAWDEQFF
TRBV9	15	TRBJ2-5	CASSVAASGTETQYF
TRBV6-2/TRBV6-3	16	TRBJ2-1	CASSPPGSRGRNEQFF
TRBV24-1	17	TRBJ2-2	CATSDPRLTRSTGELFF
TRBV5-1	18	TRBJ2-3	CASSLVVTSGGFTDTQYF
TRBV5-1	17	TRBJ2-3	CASSLVYSAGGSDTQYF
TRBV13	15	TRBJ2-3	CASSLGPGGPDTQYF